This TCR beta chain came from a study of control samples from healthy donors and cancer patients. Clones were read by immunoSEQ multiplex PCR, and TCRdb kept only the in-frame ones, dropping some. The sample lists about 63,000 clones, 70% to 90% occurring once. From germline, CDR1 is GTSNPN and CDR2 SVGIG (reference sequence). There are 12 residues in the CDR3. V shed 5 bases and J shed 3 bases, with 10 bases lying between them. The V call is TRBV30, the J call TRBJ1-1; possibly TRBD1 for D (5 bases). The clonotype was recovered from a woman in her fifties or sixties with lung cancer. The source material was PBMCs. CDR3 coding DNA: TGTGCCTGGGGGACGGTCTACACTGAAGCTTTCTTT. Translating it yields CAWGTVYTEAFF.